These 16 T cell receptor beta chains were all obtained from the same sample, sequenced in a study of T-cell reconstitution after alpha-beta-depleted transplantation in children (dated by TCRdb to between 2015 and 2016). Preparation of the library involved PCR. The data were produced on an Illumina HiSeq 2500. TCR library preparation used molecular barcoding, with unique molecular identifiers applied to normalize quantification of the TCRbeta repertoire. TCRdb took the public reads, trimmed them with fastp at Q25, ran MiXCR for clone calling and kept in-frame beta chains. Every distinct CDR3 protein forms one entry, paired with its most common genes and DNA. The sample table contains about 980,000 distinct CDR3 sequences; only one count was recorded for roughly 29% of them. The ten largest clones add up to 28% of the sample. The label giving this sample's treatment or condition can be read as: allogeneic hematopoietic cell transplantation with graft depleted of TCRalphabeta T cells and CD19 B cells.

This specimen consisted of PBMCs, mostly from graft donor cells, obtained 360 days after TCRalphabeta/CD19-depleted stem cell transplant. The receptors come from a boy under two years old who had a stem cell transplant for SCID, so the T cells may come from the graft donor.

V is TRBV7-3 and J is TRBJ1-1; D is possibly TRBD1 (5 bases). There are 13 residues in the CDR3. Germline CDR1 is SGHTA and CDR2 is FQGTGA. V was trimmed by 0 bases and J by 10 bases, leaving 12 bases between them. The CDR3: CASSLTGRGVAFF. Written as DNA, the CDR3 is TGTGCCAGCAGCTTAACGGGTCGGGGCGTAGCTTTCTTT.

This clonotype was found a few times. The chain links TRBV4-1 to TRBJ2-5; a weak D match, TRBD1 (6 bases). V was clipped by 2 bases and J by 2 bases, with 12 bases between them. CDR3 length: 15 amino acids. Germline V gene lookup returns CDR1 MGHRA and CDR2 YSYEKL. In DNA form, the CDR3 reads TGCGCCAGCAGCCAACAGACAGGAGATCAAGAGACCCAGTACTTC. Its protein is CASSQQTGDQETQYF.

The V gene is TRBV13, the J gene TRBJ2-7; D uncertain. The germline CDR1 and CDR2 sequences are PRHDT and FYEKMQ (reference sequence). V was cut by 3 bases and J by 3 bases, with 12 bases left in between. The CDR3 is 14 amino acids. The CDR3 loop is CASSFIGGNYEQYF. In DNA, the CDR3 is TGTGCCAGCAGCTTCATTGGCGGAAACTACGAGCAGTACTTC. The whole variable domain, filled in from reference TRBV13 and TRBJ2-7, reads AAGVIQSPRHLIKEKRETATLKCYPIPRHDTVYWYQQGPGQDPQFLISFYEKMQSDKGSIPDRFSAQQFSDYHSELNMSSLELGDSALYFCASSFIGGNYEQYFGPGTRLTVT.

This clonotype was observed a handful of times. The chain carries TRBV12-3 or TRBV12-4 and TRBJ2-3; D possibly corresponds to TRBD2 (6 bases). This CDR3 spans 15 amino acids. V was cut by 7 bases and J by 0 bases, with 14 bases left in between. In DNA form, the CDR3 reads TGTGCCAGCACCCTGGGACTTCTAAGCACAGATACGCAGTATTTT. It yields the protein CASTLGLLSTDTQYF.

The chain has TRBV24-1 and TRBJ2-1; TRBD1 matches at 8 bases. Germline CDR1 reads KGHDR; CDR2 reads SFDVKD. The CDR3 totals 16 residues. V gave up 2 bases and J gave up 6 bases; unmatched junction bases: 8. The CDR3 here is CATSDSAGQAINEQFF. The DNA of the CDR3 is TGTGCCACCAGTGATTCCGCGGGACAGGCGATCAATGAGCAGTTCTTC.

This clonotype was detected a few times. V gene TRBV5-1 combines with J gene TRBJ2-3; D ambiguous. V lost 1 base to trimming and J lost 2 bases, with 8 bases between them. This CDR3 region has 14 residues. In germline, CDR1 is SGHRS, CDR2 YFSETQ. In nucleotides, the CDR3 is TGCGCCAGCAGCTTGAGGGCGGACACAGATACGCAGTATTTT. Amino acid sequence: CASSLRADTDTQYF.

This chain uses TRBV5-1 with TRBJ2-7, with D tentatively TRBD1 (6 bases). Germline assignment: CDR1 SGHRS and CDR2 YFSETQ. V lost 0 bases to trimming and J lost 3 bases, with 10 bases between them. This CDR3 contains 14 residues. The CDR3 DNA sequence: TGCGCCAGCAGCTTGGCCACAGGGATCTACGAGCAGTACTTC. It is translated as CASSLATGIYEQYF.

This chain connects TRBV12-3 or TRBV12-4 to TRBJ2-2, with D possibly TRBD1 on 6 matching bases. This CDR3 spans 16 amino acids. With 5 bases removed from V and 0 bases from J, the gap between germline ends came to 13 bases. Here the CDR3 DNA reads TGTGCCAGCAGTCCGCCGGACAGTTCGAACACCGGGGAGCTGTTTTTT. Translation gives CASSPPDSSNTGELFF.

For this clonotype: The DNA is left out, because the CDR3 cannot be placed on it with certainty; the CDR3 is given as TCRdb lists it. This chain uses TRBV28 with TRBJ2-5; the DNA was not compared with TRBD2, the D call given in the table. The CDR3 is 14 amino acids long, termini counted. The germline gives CDR1 MDHEN, CDR2 SYDVKM. The CDR3 protein is CASSFLAEQETQYF.

This clonotype was seen only a few times. The chain joins TRBV5-1 to TRBJ2-7, with no clear D. CDR3 length equals 14 residues. V was shortened by 1 base and J by 2 bases, with 10 bases between the two germline ends. Germline-derived CDR1 and CDR2 are SGHRS and YFSETQ. In DNA form, the CDR3 reads TGCGCCAGCAGCTTGACTACCCCGCCCTACGAGCAGTACTTC. It codes for CASSLTTPPYEQYF.

The gene calls are TRBV4-2 and TRBJ2-3; D is undetermined. The germline V gene encodes CDR1 LGHNA and CDR2 YNFKEQ. Trimming cost V 0 bases and J 6 bases, with 10 bases left between them. This CDR3 contains 14 residues. The DNA of the CDR3 is TGTGCCAGCAGCCAAGATAGGGCACCGGATACGCAGTATTTT. Translated, it gives CASSQDRAPDTQYF.

This chain joins TRBV20-1 and TRBJ2-5; the D is unclear. The V end was cut by 1 base, the J end by 4 bases, with 7 bases between. Germline V gives CDR1 DFQATT, CDR2 SNEGSKA (reference sequence). There are 12 residues in the CDR3. The CDR3 is CSARAQRETQYF. Written as DNA, the CDR3 is TGCAGTGCTAGAGCTCAACGAGAGACCCAGTACTTC.

This clonotype was recorded a few times. V and J are TRBV4-2 and TRBJ2-7; 8 nucleotides align to TRBD1. The V gene's germline CDR1 is LGHNA and CDR2 YNFKEQ. The CDR3 runs to 15 residues. Losses at the gene ends were 5 bases for V and 3 bases for J; bases not matched to a gene: 9. Written as DNA, the CDR3 is TGTGCCAGCAGCTTCGACCTAGGACAGGGCTACGAGCAGTACTTC. Residues: CASSFDLGQGYEQYF.

The chain recombines TRBV27 with TRBJ1-2; D not certain. The CDR3 is made up of 14 amino acids. Germline values: CDR1 MNHEY, CDR2 SMNVEV (reference sequence). The V gene lost 5 bases and the J gene lost 4 bases, with 14 bases spanning the gap. The CDR3 is CASSPRRRRYGYTF. DNA of the CDR3: TGTGCCAGCAGTCCCAGGCGACGACGCTATGGCTACACCTTC.

The rearrangement uses TRBV24-1 and TRBJ1-5; no clear D gene. V was pared by 9 bases and J by 3 bases, with 8 bases between. The CDR3 covers 12 residues. The germline V gene has CDR1 KGHDR and CDR2 SFDVKD. The CDR3 coding sequence is TGTGCCACCTCGATATCCAATCAGCCCCAGCATTTT. This codes for CATSISNQPQHF.

The V call is TRBV20-1, the J call TRBJ1-4, with D perhaps matching TRBD1 (5 bases). Trimming shortened V by 5 bases and J by 5 bases, and 12 bases separated the two germline ends. Germline assignment: CDR1 DFQATT and CDR2 SNEGSKA (reference sequence). The CDR3 is 13 amino acids. CDR3 residues: CSAPSGANEKLFF. The CDR3 DNA is TGCAGTGCTCCTTCCGGGGCAAATGAAAAACTGTTTTTT.